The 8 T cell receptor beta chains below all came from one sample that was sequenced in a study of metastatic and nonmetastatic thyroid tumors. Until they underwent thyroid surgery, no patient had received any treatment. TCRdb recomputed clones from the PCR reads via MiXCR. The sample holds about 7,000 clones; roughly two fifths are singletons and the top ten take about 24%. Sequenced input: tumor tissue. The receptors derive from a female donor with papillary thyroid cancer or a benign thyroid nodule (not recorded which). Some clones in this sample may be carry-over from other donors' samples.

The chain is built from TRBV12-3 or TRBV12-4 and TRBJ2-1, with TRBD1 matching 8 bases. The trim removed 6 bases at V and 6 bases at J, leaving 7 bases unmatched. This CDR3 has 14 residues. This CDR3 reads CASRKTGVGNEQFF. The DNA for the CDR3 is TGTGCCAGCAGGAAGACAGGGGTCGGCAATGAGCAGTTCTTC.

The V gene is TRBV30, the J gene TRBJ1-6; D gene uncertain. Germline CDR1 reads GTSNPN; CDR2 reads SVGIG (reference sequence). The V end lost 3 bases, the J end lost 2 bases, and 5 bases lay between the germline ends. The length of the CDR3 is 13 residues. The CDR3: CAWSEPYNSPLHF. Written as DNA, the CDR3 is TGTGCCTGGAGCGAACCCTATAATTCACCCCTCCACTTT.

CDR3 in amino acids: CASRDRASSYEQYF. CDR3 DNA: TGTGCCAGCAGAGACAGGGCAAGCTCCTACGAGCAGTACTTC. The chain couples TRBV6-1 to TRBJ2-7; TRBD1 aligns across 7 bases. The germline CDR1 and CDR2 sequences are MNHNS and SASEGT. J was trimmed by 0 bases and V by 6 bases; bases with no gene match: 5. The CDR3 is 14 amino acids.

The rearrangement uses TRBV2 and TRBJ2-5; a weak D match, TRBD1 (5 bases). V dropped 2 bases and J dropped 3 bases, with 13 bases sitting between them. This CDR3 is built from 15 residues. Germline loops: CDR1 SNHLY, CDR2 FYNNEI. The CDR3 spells CASSERGFREETQYF. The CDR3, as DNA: TGTGCCAGCAGTGAAAGAGGCTTCAGGGAAGAGACCCAGTACTTC.

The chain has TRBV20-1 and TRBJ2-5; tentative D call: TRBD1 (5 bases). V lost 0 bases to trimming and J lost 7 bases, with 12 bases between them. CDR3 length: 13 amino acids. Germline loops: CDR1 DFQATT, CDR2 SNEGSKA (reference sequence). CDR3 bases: TGCAGTGCTAGAGATCAGGGATTGGGGACCCAGTACTTC. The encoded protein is CSARDQGLGTQYF.

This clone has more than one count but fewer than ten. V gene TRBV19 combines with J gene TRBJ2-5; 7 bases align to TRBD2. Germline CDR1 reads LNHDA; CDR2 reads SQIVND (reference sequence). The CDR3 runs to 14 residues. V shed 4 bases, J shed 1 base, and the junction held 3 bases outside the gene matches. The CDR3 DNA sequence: TGTGCCAGTAGTAGCGGGAGATTCCAAGAGACCCAGTACTTC. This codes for CASSSGRFQETQYF. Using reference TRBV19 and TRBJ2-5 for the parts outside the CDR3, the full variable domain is DGGITQSPKYLFRKEGQNVTLSCEQNLNHDAMYWYRQDPGQGLRLIYYSQIVNDFQKGDIAEGYSVSREKKESFPLTVTSAQKNPTAFYLCASSSGRFQETQYFGPGTRLLVL.

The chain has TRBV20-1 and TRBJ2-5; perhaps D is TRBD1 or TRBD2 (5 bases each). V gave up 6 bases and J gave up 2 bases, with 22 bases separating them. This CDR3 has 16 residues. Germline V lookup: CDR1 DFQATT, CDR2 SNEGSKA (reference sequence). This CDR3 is CSAPEGAGRAQETQYF. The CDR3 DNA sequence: TGCAGTGCGCCAGAGGGCGCAGGGCGGGCGCAAGAGACCCAGTACTTC.

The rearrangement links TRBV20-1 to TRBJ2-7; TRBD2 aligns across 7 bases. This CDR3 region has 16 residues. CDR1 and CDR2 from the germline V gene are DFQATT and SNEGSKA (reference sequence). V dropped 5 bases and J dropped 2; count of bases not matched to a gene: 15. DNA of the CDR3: TGCAGTGCTTCCGGGGCTAGCGGAATTGCTACCTACGAGCAGTACTTC. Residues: CSASGASGIATYEQYF.